The 24 T cell receptor beta chains in this list originate from one sample, sequenced in a study of shared clonotypes between healthy human individuals. Only in-frame clones appear in the TCRdb table, and some are missing; sequencing was by immunoSEQ multiplex PCR. This sample has about 2.1 million clones; 93% occur once, and the top ten carry approximately 1.7%. Naive CD8 isolation took CD45RO-negative cells positively selected for CCR7 and excluded terminally differentiated effector memory CD45RA+ cells. Sequences were obtained from naive CD8+ T cells from PBMCs. Receptors were obtained from a man aged 18 to 30 in good health. Some clones in this sample may be carry-over from other donors' samples.

The chain employs TRBV21-1 and TRBJ2-7; the table's TRBD2 call for D was not verified on the DNA. TRBV21-1 is a documented pseudogene. The CDR3 is 16 amino acids. The DNA for the CDR3 is TGTGCCAGCCCACCCCAAACCCCTAGCGGCCCCTACGAGCAGTACTTC. Translation gives CASPPQTPSGPYEQYF.

The V and J genes are TRBV9 and TRBJ1-2; TRBD1 agrees at 7 bases. V lost 4 bases and J lost 4; bases outside the gene matches: 10. Looked up from germline, CDR1 is SGDLS and CDR2 is YYNGEE. This CDR3 contains 15 residues. CDR3 nucleotides: TGTGCCAGCAGCCCGGGGGACAGTCACTCCTATGGCTACACCTTC. Protein: CASSPGDSHSYGYTF.

Only a few counts were recorded for this clone. The CDR3 nucleotides are TGTGCCAGCTGTGGGACAGATAGCAATCAGCCCCAGCATTTT. This codes for CASCGTDSNQPQHF. The J gene is TRBJ1-5, the V gene TRBV28; TRBD1 agrees at 7 bases. J gave up 0 bases and V 8 bases, and 4 bases lay outside the gene matches. Germline assignment: CDR1 MDHEN and CDR2 SYDVKM. This CDR3 contains 14 residues.

V is TRBV28 and J is TRBJ2-3; 7 bases agree with TRBD1. This CDR3 has 16 residues. Germline loops: CDR1 MDHEN, CDR2 SYDVKM. The V segment lost 2 bases and the J segment 0 bases; nucleotides outside the gene matches: 5. The CDR3: CASSLSRDSSTDTQYF. CDR3 nucleotide sequence: TGTGCCAGCAGTTTAAGCCGGGACAGTAGCACAGATACGCAGTATTTT.

CDR3 amino acids: CASSPDRGAYNEQFF. The DNA for the CDR3 is TGTGCCAGCAGCCCCGACAGGGGTGCCTACAATGAGCAGTTCTTC. The chain is built from TRBV4-2 and TRBJ2-1, with 8 bases matching TRBD1. Germline CDR1 is LGHNA and CDR2 is YNFKEQ. This CDR3 region has 15 residues. The trim removed 4 bases at V and 2 bases at J, leaving 4 bases unmatched.

The chain recombines TRBV4-2 with TRBJ1-4, with D perhaps matching TRBD1 (6 bases). Germline lookup yields CDR1 LGHNA and CDR2 YNFKEQ. The CDR3 extends over 15 amino acids. V was clipped by 5 bases and J by 8 bases, with 18 bases between them. CDR3 in DNA: TGTGCCAGCAGCACAGAGGGGGGGCTCGGCGAAAAACTGTTTTTT. It codes for CASSTEGGLGEKLFF.

This clone has a handful of counts. The chain uses TRBV9 and TRBJ2-7, with 9 positions matching TRBD1. The V gene's germline CDR1 is SGDLS and CDR2 YYNGEE. The CDR3 covers 15 residues. V trimming: 4 bases; J trimming: 4 bases; junction bases outside the gene matches: 9. The CDR3 reads CASSSGTGILYEQYF. DNA for the CDR3: TGTGCCAGCAGCTCCGGGACAGGGATACTATACGAGCAGTACTTC.

This clone was picked up a small number of times. V gene TRBV20-1 combines with J gene TRBJ1-1, with no clear D. The length of the CDR3 is 9 residues. CDR1 DFQATT and CDR2 SNEGSKA come from the germline V gene (reference sequence). The V gene lost 6 bases and the J gene lost 5 bases, with 4 bases spanning the gap. DNA of the CDR3: TGCAGTGCCGGTACTGAAGCTTTCTTT. Protein sequence: CSAGTEAFF.

This clone appeared once. The chain links TRBV5-1 to TRBJ1-1; 8 bases agree with TRBD1. CDR3 length: 15 amino acids. The germline V gene has CDR1 SGHRS and CDR2 YFSETQ. The trim removed 3 bases at V and 0 bases at J, leaving 4 bases unmatched. CDR3 protein: CASSSRQGMNTEAFF. DNA of the CDR3: TGCGCCAGCAGCTCCCGACAGGGGATGAACACTGAAGCTTTCTTT.

This chain uses TRBV27 with TRBJ2-7; D ambiguous. The CDR3 runs to 12 residues. CDR1 and CDR2 from the germline V gene are MNHEY and SMNVEV (reference sequence). V was cut by 6 bases and J by 5 bases, with 11 bases left in between. The CDR3 nucleotides read TGTGCCAGCAGCGGCAGGAACGACGAGCAGTACTTC. It translates to CASSGRNDEQYF.

This chain joins TRBV7-2 and TRBJ1-3; D gene unclear. This CDR3 comprises 14 residues. Trimming took off 7 bases at V and 1 base at J, with 11 bases between the two ends. The germline gives CDR1 SGHTA, CDR2 FQGNSA. The CDR3 region is CASTDGGSGNTIYF. As DNA, the CDR3 is TGTGCCAGCACCGATGGAGGTTCTGGAAACACCATATATTTT.

For the CDR3, the DNA is TGTGCCAGCAGTTTAACGGGGGCGAACACCGGGGAGCTGTTTTTT. This encodes CASSLTGANTGELFF. This chain connects TRBV27 to TRBJ2-2, with D perhaps TRBD2 (6 bases). This CDR3 comprises 15 residues. Between the trimmed V and J ends, which lost 2 bases and 0 bases, there was a span of 7 bases. Germline assignment: CDR1 MNHEY and CDR2 SMNVEV (reference sequence).

The CDR3 protein is CASSLTLAGEVETQYF. DNA for the CDR3: TGTGCCAGCAGCTTAACGCTAGCGGGAGAAGTCGAGACCCAGTACTTC. This chain uses TRBV7-9 with TRBJ2-5, with 10 nucleotides matching TRBD2. Germline CDR1 and CDR2: SEHNR and FQNEAQ (reference sequence). Trimming cost V 2 bases and J 5 bases; bases outside gene matches: 8. This CDR3 spans 16 amino acids.

This clone was counted once. The chain is built from TRBV4-1 and TRBJ2-5; D remains unclear. The CDR3 contains 13 residues. Germline assignment: CDR1 MGHRA and CDR2 YSYEKL. V gave up 2 bases and J gave up 7 bases, with 11 bases separating them. CDR3 bases: TGCGCCAGCAGCCAAAGGGATCCAGGGACCCAGTACTTC. Translating it yields CASSQRDPGTQYF.

The chain uses TRBV7-2 and TRBJ2-3, with D maybe TRBD2 (6 bases). Germline V gives CDR1 SGHTA, CDR2 FQGNSA. The length of the CDR3 is 14 residues. V shed 5 bases and J shed 2 bases, with 11 bases lying between them. This CDR3 is CASSKTRVTDTQYF. In DNA form, the CDR3 reads TGTGCCAGCAGCAAGACTAGAGTCACAGATACGCAGTATTTT.

The CDR3 spells CASSAPSPIVQYF. Here the CDR3 DNA reads TGTGCCAGCAGCGCTCCAAGCCCCATAGTGCAGTATTTT. The chain carries TRBV9 and TRBJ2-3; D is uncertain. V lost 3 bases and J lost 11, with 16 bases in between. This CDR3 comprises 13 residues. Germline CDR1 reads SGDLS; CDR2 reads YYNGEE. Filled out from reference TRBV9 and TRBJ2-3, the complete variable domain reads DSGVTQTPKHLITATGQRVTLRCSPRSGDLSVYWYQQSLDQGLQFLIQYYNGEERAKGNILERFSAQQFPDLHSELNLSSLELGDSALYFCASSAPSPIVQYFGPGTRLTVL.

The gene calls are TRBV7-2 and TRBJ2-7, with 9 bases aligning to TRBD1. Germline CDR1 reads SGHTA; CDR2 reads FQGNSA. CDR3 length: 13 amino acids. V was clipped by 6 bases and J by 2 bases; unmatched bases: 2. CDR3 DNA sequence: TGTGCCAGCAGGGACAGGGGCCCCTACGAGCAGTACTTC. Protein product: CASRDRGPYEQYF.

Here the CDR3 DNA reads TGTGCCAGCAGTGAGATGACAGGGGGTGAGACCTATGAAAAACTGTTTTTT. Protein product: CASSEMTGGETYEKLFF. The genes are TRBV2 and TRBJ1-4, with TRBD1 identical over 9 bases. CDR1 and CDR2 (germline): SNHLY, FYNNEI. The V gene end was trimmed by 3 bases and the J gene end by 6 bases; junction bases not matched to a gene: 11. There are 17 residues in the CDR3.

The chain has TRBV29-1 and TRBJ2-1; D possibly matches TRBD1 or TRBD2 (5 bases each). V was pared by 1 base and J by 6 bases, with 13 bases between. The CDR3 runs 14 residues. Germline V gene sequence: CDR1 SQVTM, CDR2 ANQGSEA. The DNA of the CDR3 is TGCAGCGTTGAAGGTGGGACCGCCTTCAATGAGCAGTTCTTC. Translated, it gives CSVEGGTAFNEQFF.

The V and J genes are TRBV5-4 and TRBJ2-2, with D possibly TRBD1 on 7 matching bases. Between the trimmed V and J ends, which lost 4 bases and 7 bases, there was a span of 14 bases. The germline CDR1 and CDR2 sequences are SGHNT and YYREEE (reference sequence). The CDR3 consists of 14 residues. The CDR3 protein is CASSLPQGGGELFF. Here the CDR3 DNA reads TGTGCCAGCAGCCTACCCCAGGGGGGCGGGGAGCTGTTTTTT.

Points on this clone: Within the sample, other DNA sequences also encode this same CDR3. CDR3 DNA: TGTGCCAGCAGCTTAGCGGGGTCCCAAGAGACCCAGTACTTC. Translated, it gives CASSLAGSQETQYF. The genes are TRBV7-9 and TRBJ2-5, with D hard to call. The CDR3 has 14 residues. V was trimmed by 0 bases and J by 1 base, leaving 6 bases between them. Germline CDR1 is SEHNR and CDR2 is FQNEAQ (reference sequence).

This chain connects TRBV5-4 to TRBJ2-2, with D possibly being TRBD2 (6 bases). Germline CDR1 is SGHNT and CDR2 is YYREEE (reference sequence). With 1 base removed from V and 4 bases from J, the gap between germline ends came to 11 bases. The CDR3 consists of 15 residues. This chain's CDR3 is CASSLREWGTGELFF. CDR3 DNA: TGTGCCAGCAGCTTGCGGGAGTGGGGCACCGGGGAGCTGTTTTTT.

The chain employs TRBV5-8 and TRBJ1-4, with TRBD1 as a possible D gene (6 bases). The CDR3 is 16 amino acids. Trimming took 4 bases from V and 4 from J, leaving 17 bases between them. Per germline, CDR1 SGHTS and CDR2 YDEGEE. CDR3 sequence reads: CASSLGVGGLNEKLFF. The CDR3 bases are TGTGCCAGCAGCCTCGGGGTCGGGGGGCTTAATGAAAAACTGTTTTTT.

The V and J genes are TRBV18 and TRBJ2-1; no clear D gene. Trimming took off 3 bases at V and 10 bases at J, with 10 bases between the two ends. The CDR3 has 12 amino acids. Germline assignment: CDR1 KGHSH and CDR2 LQKENI. The CDR3: CASSPDLGEQFF. The CDR3 nucleotides read TGTGCCAGCTCACCTGATCTGGGGGAGCAGTTCTTC.